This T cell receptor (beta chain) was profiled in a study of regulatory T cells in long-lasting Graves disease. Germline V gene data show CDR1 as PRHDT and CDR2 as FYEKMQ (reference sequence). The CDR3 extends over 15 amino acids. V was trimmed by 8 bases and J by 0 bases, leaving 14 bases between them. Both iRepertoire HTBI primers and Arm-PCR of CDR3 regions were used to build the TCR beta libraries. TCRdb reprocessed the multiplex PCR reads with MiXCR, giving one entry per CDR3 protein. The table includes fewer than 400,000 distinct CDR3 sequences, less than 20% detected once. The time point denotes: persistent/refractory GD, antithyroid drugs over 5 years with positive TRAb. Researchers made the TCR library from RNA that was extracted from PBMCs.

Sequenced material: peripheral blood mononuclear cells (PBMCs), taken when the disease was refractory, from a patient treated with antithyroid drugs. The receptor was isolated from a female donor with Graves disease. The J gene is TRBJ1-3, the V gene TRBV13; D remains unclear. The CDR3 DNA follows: TGTGCCAGCGCTGTTGGTGGCCCCTCTGGAAACACCATATATTTT. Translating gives CASAVGGPSGNTIYF.